This is a list of T cell receptor beta chains from one sample in a study of blood T cell repertoires in COVID-19. TCRdb's table, derived via immunoSEQ multiplex PCR, lists solely in-frame clones and lacks some. Of about 360,000 clones listed, 81% are singletons. The sample comprised peripheral blood. These TCRs come from a human donor with acute or convalescent COVID-19. The donor label of this sample is uncertain. Each CDR3 is given with its conserved first and last residue. A D gene is named only where the DNA matches it firmly. Not all rows give a size; the values are once, few, many and, for expanded clones, a class.

>NA|TRBJ2-7|TRBV18|TRBD2
TGTGCCAGCTCACCGCGGGCCGGGACTAGCGGTCCCTACGAGCAGTACTTC
CASSPRAGTSGPYEQYF
>NA|TRBJ1-2|TRBV5-1|NA
TGCGCCAGCACAACAGGTGGCAACTATGGCTACACCTTC
CASTTGGNYGYTF
>NA|TRBJ2-7|TRBV28|TRBD2
TGTGCCAGCAGTTTATACGGGAGGAATGGCGAGCAGTACTTC
CASSLYGRNGEQYF
>NA|TRBJ1-1|TRBV7-9|TRBD1
TGTGCCAGCAGCTTAGGACAGGGGCTGCATCATAACACTGAAGCTTTCTTT
CASSLGQGLHHNTEAFF
>NA|TRBJ1-1|TRBV11-2|TRBD1
TGTGCCAGCAGCTTAGAACAGGGGATTATGAACACTGAAGCTTTCTTT
CASSLEQGIMNTEAFF
>NA|TRBJ1-1|TRBV30|NA
TGTGCCTGGGGGCGGTCGAACACTGAAGCTTTCTTT
CAWGRSNTEAFF
>once|TRBJ1-3|TRBV18|TRBD1
TGTGCCAGCTCATCTACCGGGACAGGAGCTGGAAACACCATATATTTT
CASSSTGTGAGNTIYF
>NA|TRBJ2-7|TRBV6-5|NA
TGTGCCAGCTCTCCGGGAGCGGGTCCAAAGGGCGAGCAGTACTTC
CASSPGAGPKGEQYF
>NA|TRBJ1-1|TRBV21-1|NA
TGTGCCAGCAGCCCGCCCAGGGGGCCCTTACTCACTGAAGCTTTCTTT
CASSPPRGPLLTEAFF
>NA|TRBJ1-2|TRBV28|NA
TGTGCCAGCAGTTCCCCTAGGCTCAAAGCGAACTATGGCTACACCTTC
CASSSPRLKANYGYTF